The 7 T cell receptor beta chains listed next were all sequenced from one sample in a study of spatial heterogeneity in lung cancer. Study-wide points: Intratumoral expanded alpha and beta TCR counts were found to track tumor mutation counts.

Noted time point: sample taken at primary tumor resection. Their cognate antigens are unknown. Via MiXCR, TCRdb re-called the 5' RACE reads, giving one row per CDR3 protein. The data contain about 100,000 distinct CDR3 sequences, around 4.8% of them singletons. This sample comprised lung tumor tissue, obtained at surgery. These receptors all come from a male donor with early-stage non-small cell lung cancer.

This clonotype came up many times. The chain carries TRBV7-9 and TRBJ2-3, with TRBD2 as a possible D gene (5 bases). V lost 5 bases and J 2 bases, leaving 14 bases between the germline ends. Germline CDR1 reads SEHNR; CDR2 reads FQNEAQ (reference sequence). The CDR3 totals 15 residues. In DNA form, the CDR3 reads TGTGCCAGCAGCCGTCTTGGGGAGTCCACAGATACGCAGTATTTT. This encodes CASSRLGESTDTQYF.

This clonotype was detected many times. The V gene is TRBV4-1, the J gene TRBJ2-5, with D possibly matching TRBD1 (6 bases). V was pared by 0 bases and J by 4 bases, with 9 bases between. CDR3 length: 14 residues. The germline gives CDR1 MGHRA, CDR2 YSYEKL. Here the CDR3 DNA reads TGCGCCAGCAGCCAAGATGGGGGCCGAGAGACCCAGTACTTC. As protein: CASSQDGGRETQYF.

This clonotype has at least ten counts. The gene calls are TRBV10-1 and TRBJ2-3; D not certain. Germline values: CDR1 WNHNN, CDR2 SYGVQD (reference sequence). The CDR3 runs 11 residues. With 10 bases removed from V and 7 bases from J, the gap between germline ends came to 12 bases. This chain's CDR3 is CATSGSYTQYF. The CDR3 DNA reads as TGCGCCACCTCCGGGTCTTATACGCAGTATTTT.

This clonotype was counted ten times or more. The chain carries TRBV28 and TRBJ1-2; D is unclear. Per germline, CDR1 MDHEN and CDR2 SYDVKM. V was cut by 5 bases and J by 3 bases, with 10 bases left in between. The CDR3 totals 13 residues. The CDR3 region has the DNA TGTGCCAGCAGTATACAGAACTACTATGGCTACACCTTC. Residues: CASSIQNYYGYTF.

In this sample, this clonotype turned up many times. The chain uses TRBV6-1 and TRBJ2-1; D is unresolved. The CDR3 covers 16 residues. Germline-derived CDR1 and CDR2 are MNHNS and SASEGT. V was trimmed by 0 bases and J by 4 bases, leaving 13 bases between them. This chain's CDR3 is CASSEATGGWYNEQFF. CDR3 DNA: TGTGCCAGCAGTGAAGCAACGGGTGGGTGGTACAATGAGCAGTTCTTC.

There are many counts of this clonotype. The chain joins TRBV27 to TRBJ1-2; possible D gene TRBD1, 5 bases. Germline CDR1 reads MNHEY; CDR2 reads SMNVEV (reference sequence). This CDR3 has 13 amino acids. The germline V and J ends were trimmed by 1 base and 8 bases, with 11 bases remaining between them. The CDR3: CASSLLGVGGYTF. The CDR3 coding sequence is TGTGCCAGCAGTTTATTGGGGGTAGGGGGCTACACCTTC.

This clonotype was seen many times. J is TRBJ1-1 and V is TRBV28; D ambiguous. The CDR3 length is 13 residues. V gave up 5 bases and J gave up 4 bases, with 11 bases separating them. Per germline, CDR1 MDHEN and CDR2 SYDVKM. The CDR3 region is CASSPNTGTEAFF. The CDR3 region has the DNA TGTGCCAGCAGTCCGAATACGGGCACTGAAGCTTTCTTT.